The 14 T cell receptor beta chains given below trace back to one sample, sequenced in a study of blood T cell repertoires in COVID-19. The assay was immunoSEQ multiplex PCR, and TCRdb's table has in-frame clones only and misses some. Among over 10,000 clones, about nine tenths were seen once, and the ten largest hold less than 30%. The sequencing sample was made of peripheral blood. These TCRs come from a human donor in a cohort sampled during active COVID-19.

The chain is built from TRBV4-1 and TRBJ2-3, with 8 bases that match TRBD1. J lost 4 bases, V lost 1 base, and 10 bases had no gene match. There are 17 residues in the CDR3. Germline CDR1 reads MGHRA; CDR2 reads YSYEKL. The CDR3 protein is CASSQGQGASGADTQYF. The CDR3 DNA reads TGCGCCAGCAGCCAAGGGCAGGGGGCGTCAGGCGCAGATACGCAGTATTTT.

The V gene is TRBV10-1, the J gene TRBJ1-1; perhaps TRBD1 as D (6 bases). Deletions cut 7 bases from V and 1 base from J, with 25 bases between. CDR1 is WNHNN, CDR2 SYGVQD, per germline (reference sequence). The CDR3 consists of 18 residues. The CDR3: CASTVRPWRGGSNTEAFF. DNA for the CDR3: TGCGCCAGCACCGTCCGACCGTGGAGGGGGGGATCGAACACTGAAGCTTTCTTT.

The rearrangement uses TRBV15 and TRBJ1-3; D is possibly TRBD1 (5 bases). Germline V gives CDR1 LNHNV, CDR2 YYDKDF (reference sequence). The CDR3 extends over 18 amino acids. Between the trimmed V and J ends, which lost 1 base and 2 bases, there was a span of 18 bases. The DNA of the CDR3 is TGTGCCACCAGCAGAGCAGGTGCAGGGTGGCCTACTGGAAACACCATATATTTT. The encoded protein is CATSRAGAGWPTGNTIYF. The full variable domain, its missing parts supplied by reference TRBV15 and TRBJ1-3, is DAMVIQNPRYQVTQFGKPVTLSCSQTLNHNVMYWYQQKSSQAPKLLFHYYDKDFNNEADTPDNFQSRRPNTSFCFLDIRSPGLGDTAMYLCATSRAGAGWPTGNTIYFGEGSWLTVV.

J is TRBJ1-4 and V is TRBV14, with TRBD1 matching 7 bases. Germline-derived CDR1 and CDR2 are SGHDN and FVKESK. The CDR3 spans 18 residues. Unmatched junction bases numbered 16, after V lost 9 bases and J lost 0 bases. This CDR3 is CARGGSGTACATNEKLFF. CDR3 DNA sequence: TGTGCCAGAGGAGGCTCCGGGACAGCTTGTGCAACTAATGAAAAACTGTTTTTT.

The chain couples TRBV5-3 to TRBJ1-1, with a possible D match to TRBD1 (5 bases). TRBV5-3 is filed as an ORF, its function uncertain. V lost 4 bases to trimming and J lost 5 bases, with 15 bases between them. The CDR3 loop spans 14 amino acids. For the CDR3, the DNA is TGTGCCAGAAGCCACCCATTGGAGGGGACTGAAGCTTTCTTT. Amino acids: CARSHPLEGTEAFF.

The chain uses TRBV27 and TRBJ2-1; the match to TRBD2 covers 7 bases. This CDR3 region has 14 residues. V gave up 3 bases and J gave up 9 bases; unmatched junction bases: 8. The germline CDR1 and CDR2 sequences are MNHEY and SMNVEV (reference sequence). The CDR3 coding sequence is TGTGCCAGCAGTTTTACCGCGGCTAGCGGTGAGCAGTTCTTC. Residues: CASSFTAASGEQFF.

The J gene is TRBJ2-1, the V gene TRBV4-2, with TRBD1 matching 7 bases. With V trimmed by 1 base and J by 8 bases, 8 bases remained unmatched. The V gene's germline CDR1 is LGHNA and CDR2 YNFKEQ. The CDR3 has 15 amino acids. CDR3 DNA sequence: TGTGCCAGCAGCCAAGGCCAGGGGGTGAGGGATGAGCAGTTCTTC. It codes for CASSQGQGVRDEQFF.

The sample holds one count of this clone. The CDR3 here is CASSQDVPSRDNEQFF. CDR3 sequence (DNA): TGTGCCAGCAGCCAAGACGTGCCTTCCCGCGACAATGAGCAGTTCTTC. The rearrangement links TRBV3-1 (or the pseudogene TRBV3-2) to TRBJ2-1; D unresolved. CDR3 size: 16 residues. Trimming took 0 bases from V and 5 from J, leaving 14 bases between them. Germline V gene sequence: CDR1 LGHDT, CDR2 YNNKEL (reference sequence).

This chain joins TRBV7-6 and TRBJ2-1; 10 bases match TRBD2. Losses at the gene ends were 4 bases for V and 7 bases for J; bases not matched to a gene: 10. The germline V gene has CDR1 SGHVS and CDR2 FNYEAQ. This CDR3 spans 16 amino acids. CDR3 nucleotide sequence: TGTGCCAGCAGCTCGCGGCTAAAGCGGGGGGGGAATGAGCAGTTCTTC. The encoded protein is CASSSRLKRGGNEQFF.

On this clone: The junction departs from germline at one end; a sequencing error may be responsible. J is TRBJ1-1 and V is TRBV2; D gene uncertain. The CDR3 runs to 10 residues. CDR1 is SNHLY and CDR2 is FYNNEI in the germline V gene. The CDR3 region is CASIIKTAVF. CDR3 in DNA: TGTGCCAGCATCATAAAGACGGCGGTCTTT.

The chain couples TRBV28 to TRBJ1-5, with 7 bases identical to TRBD1. CDR3 length: 17 residues. The trim removed 6 bases at V and 4 bases at J, leaving 15 bases unmatched. Germline lookup yields CDR1 MDHEN and CDR2 SYDVKM. This CDR3 reads CASRTLDRVGINQPQHF. In nucleotides, the CDR3 is TGTGCCAGCAGGACACTCGACAGGGTGGGAATAAATCAGCCCCAGCATTTT.

Only a few counts were recorded for this clone. The rearrangement joins TRBV6-5 to TRBJ2-2; no clear D. V was clipped by 6 bases and J by 6 bases, with 8 bases between them. This CDR3 is 12 amino acids long. Per germline, CDR1 MNHEY and CDR2 SVGAGI. The CDR3 coding sequence is TGTGCCAGCAGCCGCTACGCCGGGGAGCTGTTTTTT. Translating gives CASSRYAGELFF.

V usage is TRBV10-3 and J usage is TRBJ2-7; 7 bases line up with TRBD1. After removal of 10 bases from V and 3 bases from J, the junction contained 12 bases not matched to a gene. This CDR3 contains 14 residues. CDR1 is ENHRY, CDR2 SYGVKD, per germline. The CDR3 DNA reads TGTGCCACAGGCGGACAGGTCGAGATCTACGAGCAGTACTTC. Residues: CATGGQVEIYEQYF.

This chain connects TRBV4-2 to TRBJ2-3; D gene unclear. Trimming cost V 0 bases and J 6 bases, with 7 bases left between them. This CDR3 region has 13 residues. Germline V gene data show CDR1 as LGHNA and CDR2 as YNFKEQ. In nucleotides, the CDR3 is TGTGCCAGCAGCCAAGATCCCCCGGATACGCAGTATTTT. Residues: CASSQDPPDTQYF.